A selection of T cell receptor beta chains follows, all from one sample in a study of patients and donors after allogeneic stem cell transplantation. MiXCR, run by TCRdb on the RT-PCR reads, gives a single entry per CDR3 protein. The table has 45,000 to 65,000 distinct CDR3 sequences, approximately 12% seen once. The sequenced sample was blood, either unsorted or a sorted T cell fraction (not recorded which). The source is a human donor who was either an allogeneic HSCT recipient or a stem cell or donor lymphocyte infusion donor (not recorded which). It is not recorded whose cells these are; they may come from a transplant donor. CDR3s include the opening cysteine and the closing phenylalanine or tryptophan. Each record gives: CDR3 protein, CDR3 DNA, J gene, V gene, clone size, D gene, CDR3 length. The D gene is left open where the match is weak. Not all rows give a size; the values are once, few, many and, for expanded clones, a class.

CDR3aa: CASSLWGGSYEQYF
CDR3nt: TGCGCCAGCAGCTTGTGGGGAGGGTCCTACGAGCAGTACTTC
j_gene: TRBJ2-7
v_gene: TRBV5-1
abundance: few
d_gene: TRBD2
len: 14

CDR3aa: CASSFGTGVSNQPQHF
CDR3nt: TGTGCCAGCAGCTTCGGGACAGGGGTTAGCAATCAGCCCCAGCATTTT
j_gene: TRBJ1-5
v_gene: TRBV5-6
abundance: NA
d_gene: TRBD1
len: 16

CDR3aa: CASSQWGTEAFF
CDR3nt: TGTGCCAGCAGCCAGTGGGGGACTGAAGCTTTCTTT
j_gene: TRBJ1-1
v_gene: TRBV3-1
abundance: many
d_gene: NA
len: 12

CDR3aa: CASSATGTSVNEQFF
CDR3nt: TGTGCCAGCAGCGCGACCGGGACTAGCGTCAATGAGCAGTTCTTC
j_gene: TRBJ2-1
v_gene: TRBV7-2
abundance: NA
d_gene: TRBD2
len: 15

CDR3aa: CASSQEGLDGPQHF
CDR3nt: TGTGCCAGCAGCCAAGAGGGCCTCGACGGGCCCCAGCATTTT
j_gene: TRBJ1-5
v_gene: TRBV3-1
abundance: many
d_gene: NA
len: 14

CDR3aa: CASSIEGSGKAFF
CDR3nt: TGTGCCAGTAGTATAGAGGGCTCCGGAAAAGCTTTCTTT
j_gene: TRBJ1-1
v_gene: TRBV19
abundance: few
d_gene: NA
len: 13

CDR3aa: CASSRTASTDTQYF
CDR3nt: TGTGCCAGCAGCAGGACAGCCAGCACAGATACGCAGTATTTT
j_gene: TRBJ2-3
v_gene: TRBV6-1
abundance: NA
d_gene: NA
len: 14

CDR3aa: CSAAPGGGPNLGGYTF
CDR3nt: TGCAGTGCCGCCCCGGGGGGAGGGCCAAACCTCGGCGGCTACACCTTC
j_gene: TRBJ1-2
v_gene: TRBV20-1
abundance: NA
d_gene: NA
len: 16

CDR3aa: CASSFSATGTRGTDTQYF
CDR3nt: TGTGCCAGCAGTTTCTCCGCTACCGGGACTAGGGGCACAGATACGCAGTATTTT
j_gene: TRBJ2-3
v_gene: TRBV12-3/TRBV12-4
abundance: few
d_gene: TRBD2
len: 18

CDR3aa: CASSLGGGWQYF
CDR3nt: TGTGCCAGCAGTTTAGGGGGAGGATGGCAGTACTTC
j_gene: TRBJ2-7
v_gene: TRBV28
abundance: few
d_gene: NA
len: 12

CDR3aa: CATSPSFPTGTNEQFF
CDR3nt: TGTGCCACCAGTCCGTCTTTTCCGACAGGGACAAATGAGCAGTTCTTC
j_gene: TRBJ2-1
v_gene: TRBV24-1
abundance: NA
d_gene: TRBD1
len: 16

CDR3aa: CSVEQVQETQYF
CDR3nt: TGCAGCGTTGAACAGGTGCAAGAGACCCAGTACTTC
j_gene: TRBJ2-5
v_gene: TRBV29-1
abundance: NA
d_gene: NA
len: 12

CDR3aa: CASSEAGAPDTQYF
CDR3nt: TGTGCCAGCAGTGAGGCGGGAGCTCCAGATACGCAGTATTTT
j_gene: TRBJ2-3
v_gene: TRBV25-1
abundance: NA
d_gene: TRBD2
len: 14

CDR3aa: CASSPAAVDLYQETQYF
CDR3nt: TGTGCTAGCAGCCCTGCGGCAGTCGATCTGTACCAAGAGACCCAGTACTTC
j_gene: TRBJ2-5
v_gene: TRBV7-7
abundance: NA
d_gene: NA
len: 17

CDR3aa: CASSLDGGAGQPQHF
CDR3nt: TGTGCCAGCAGCTTAGATGGAGGGGCCGGGCAGCCCCAGCATTTT
j_gene: TRBJ1-5
v_gene: TRBV7-2
abundance: many
d_gene: NA
len: 15

CDR3aa: CASSLTGVTEAFF
CDR3nt: TGTGCCAGCAGCCTCACAGGGGTAACTGAAGCTTTCTTT
j_gene: TRBJ1-1
v_gene: TRBV7-9
abundance: few
d_gene: TRBD1
len: 13

CDR3aa: CAIKGDTNSQNSPLHF
CDR3nt: TGTGCCATCAAGGGGGACACGAACTCACAGAATTCACCCCTCCACTTT
j_gene: TRBJ1-6
v_gene: TRBV10-3
abundance: many
d_gene: NA
len: 16

CDR3aa: CASSVGGEQFF
CDR3nt: TGTGCCAGCAGCGTAGGTGGAGAGCAGTTCTTC
j_gene: TRBJ2-1
v_gene: TRBV9
abundance: NA
d_gene: NA
len: 11

CDR3aa: CASSQAGVSYNEQFF
CDR3nt: TGTGCCAGCAGCCAAGCGGGGGTCTCCTACAATGAGCAGTTCTTC
j_gene: TRBJ2-1
v_gene: TRBV12-3/TRBV12-4
abundance: NA
d_gene: TRBD2
len: 15

CDR3aa: CATSDPGQSNQPQHF
CDR3nt: TGTGCCACCAGTGACCCGGGACAAAGCAATCAGCCCCAGCATTTT
j_gene: TRBJ1-5
v_gene: TRBV24-1
abundance: many
d_gene: NA
len: 15

CDR3aa: CASSQDLVWVAGGLNEQFF
CDR3nt: TGTGCCAGCAGCCAAGATCTGGTCTGGGTAGCGGGAGGGTTGAATGAGCAGTTCTTC
j_gene: TRBJ2-1
v_gene: TRBV3-1
abundance: few
d_gene: TRBD2
len: 19

CDR3aa: CAISDYRDSREASTDTQYF
CDR3nt: TGTGCCATCAGTGACTACCGGGACTCTCGGGAGGCTAGCACAGATACGCAGTATTTT
j_gene: TRBJ2-3
v_gene: TRBV10-3
abundance: NA
d_gene: TRBD2
len: 19

CDR3aa: CASSYLAGDYEQYF
CDR3nt: TGCGCCAGCAGCTACCTAGCGGGAGACTACGAGCAGTACTTC
j_gene: TRBJ2-7
v_gene: TRBV5-1
abundance: few
d_gene: TRBD2
len: 14

CDR3aa: CASSYSSGYNEQFF
CDR3nt: TGTGCCAGCAGTTACTCAAGTGGTTACAATGAGCAGTTCTTC
j_gene: TRBJ2-1
v_gene: TRBV6-5
abundance: few
d_gene: NA
len: 14

CDR3aa: CAISESGLVYEQYF
CDR3nt: TGTGCCATCAGTGAGTCGGGACTAGTCTACGAGCAGTACTTC
j_gene: TRBJ2-7
v_gene: TRBV10-3
abundance: few
d_gene: TRBD2
len: 14

CDR3aa: CASSPGGLAPTEQYF
CDR3nt: TGTGCCAGCAGCCCGGGGGGACTAGCGCCCACGGAGCAGTACTTC
j_gene: TRBJ2-7
v_gene: TRBV14
abundance: few
d_gene: TRBD2
len: 15

CDR3aa: CASSQVTGNTIYF
CDR3nt: TGTGCCAGCAGTCAAGTTACAGGAAACACCATATATTTT
j_gene: TRBJ1-3
v_gene: TRBV25-1
abundance: NA
d_gene: NA
len: 13

CDR3aa: CASQPTAIYEQYF
CDR3nt: TGTGCCAGTCAACCCACAGCTATCTACGAGCAGTACTTC
j_gene: TRBJ2-7
v_gene: TRBV2
abundance: NA
d_gene: NA
len: 13

CDR3aa: CASSQEESTIGSYEQYF
CDR3nt: TGTGCCAGCAGCCAAGAGGAAAGTACGATCGGGAGTTACGAGCAGTACTTC
j_gene: TRBJ2-7
v_gene: TRBV4-2
abundance: few
d_gene: NA
len: 17

CDR3aa: CASSLVRLLGTEAFF
CDR3nt: TGTGCCAGCAGCTTGGTCCGATTGCTGGGCACTGAAGCTTTCTTT
j_gene: TRBJ1-1
v_gene: TRBV5-6
abundance: few
d_gene: NA
len: 15

CDR3aa: CASSLSGKTDTQYF
CDR3nt: TGTGCCAGCAGCTTAAGTGGGAAAACAGATACGCAGTATTTT
j_gene: TRBJ2-3
v_gene: TRBV7-2
abundance: NA
d_gene: NA
len: 14

CDR3aa: CSVKLQDVGSKVNEQFF
CDR3nt: TGCAGCGTTAAGTTACAGGATGTCGGGAGTAAAGTCAATGAGCAGTTCTTC
j_gene: TRBJ2-1
v_gene: TRBV29-1
abundance: few
d_gene: NA
len: 17

CDR3aa: CASSYYTDTQYF
CDR3nt: TGTGCCAGCAGCTATTACACAGATACGCAGTATTTT
j_gene: TRBJ2-3
v_gene: TRBV7-9
abundance: NA
d_gene: NA
len: 12

CDR3aa: CAIRSGRGTGELFF
CDR3nt: TGTGCCATCCGTAGCGGGAGAGGGACCGGGGAGCTGTTTTTT
j_gene: TRBJ2-2
v_gene: TRBV6-1
abundance: NA
d_gene: TRBD2
len: 14

CDR3aa: CASSGPSGKPPYNEQFF
CDR3nt: TGTGCCAGCAGCGGACCTAGCGGAAAGCCCCCTTACAATGAGCAGTTCTTC
j_gene: TRBJ2-1
v_gene: TRBV7-2
abundance: few
d_gene: TRBD2
len: 17

CDR3aa: CASSPGAGYGYTF
CDR3nt: TGTGCCAGCAGCCCCGGGGCGGGCTATGGCTACACCTTC
j_gene: TRBJ1-2
v_gene: TRBV3-1
abundance: NA
d_gene: NA
len: 13

CDR3aa: CASSQGPVLSGNTIYF
CDR3nt: TGTGCCAGCAGCCAAGGGCCAGTCCTCTCTGGAAACACCATATATTTT
j_gene: TRBJ1-3
v_gene: TRBV3-1
abundance: few
d_gene: NA
len: 16

CDR3aa: CASSSTRDLQYF
CDR3nt: TGTGCCAGCAGTTCTACCAGGGACCTCCAGTACTTC
j_gene: TRBJ2-4
v_gene: TRBV27
abundance: NA
d_gene: NA
len: 12

CDR3aa: CASQRGEDLLRTGELFF
CDR3nt: TGTGCCAGCCAGAGGGGGGAGGATCTTTTAAGGACCGGGGAGCTGTTTTTT
j_gene: TRBJ2-2
v_gene: TRBV3-1
abundance: NA
d_gene: NA
len: 17

CDR3aa: CASSLVGQGDEQYF
CDR3nt: TGCGCCAGCAGCTTGGTGGGACAGGGCGACGAGCAGTACTTC
j_gene: TRBJ2-7
v_gene: TRBV5-1
abundance: NA
d_gene: TRBD1
len: 14

CDR3aa: CSAEGGQLNTEAFF
CDR3nt: TGCAGCGCCGAGGGGGGACAATTGAACACTGAAGCTTTCTTT
j_gene: TRBJ1-1
v_gene: TRBV29-1
abundance: many
d_gene: NA
len: 14

CDR3aa: CASSVSGQGAMNTEAFF
CDR3nt: TGTGCCAGCAGCGTTAGCGGTCAGGGCGCAATGAACACTGAAGCTTTCTTT
j_gene: TRBJ1-1
v_gene: TRBV9
abundance: few
d_gene: NA
len: 17

CDR3aa: CASSPGELYEQYF
CDR3nt: TGCGCCAGCAGCCCGGGGGAGCTCTACGAGCAGTACTTC
j_gene: TRBJ2-7
v_gene: TRBV5-1
abundance: few
d_gene: NA
len: 13

CDR3aa: CASSQGGVLVPNEQFF
CDR3nt: TGTGCCAGCAGCCAAGGGGGGGTCCTAGTGCCCAATGAGCAGTTCTTC
j_gene: TRBJ2-1
v_gene: TRBV4-2
abundance: NA
d_gene: NA
len: 16

CDR3aa: CATTAGQRLYANTGELFF
CDR3nt: TGTGCCACCACGGCGGGACAGAGACTTTACGCGAACACCGGGGAGCTGTTTTTT
j_gene: TRBJ2-2
v_gene: TRBV27
abundance: NA
d_gene: NA
len: 18

CDR3aa: CASSNRDIQETQYF
CDR3nt: TGTGCCAGCAGCAACCGGGACATACAAGAGACCCAGTACTTC
j_gene: TRBJ2-5
v_gene: TRBV21-1
abundance: NA
d_gene: NA
len: 14

CDR3aa: CASSSYTGTTPEAFF
CDR3nt: TGTGCCAGCAGTTCCTACACCGGGACCACCCCTGAAGCTTTCTTT
j_gene: TRBJ1-1
v_gene: TRBV27
abundance: medium-sized
d_gene: NA
len: 15

CDR3aa: CASSLFPELYEQYF
CDR3nt: TGCGCCAGCAGCTTGTTCCCCGAACTATACGAGCAGTACTTC
j_gene: TRBJ2-7
v_gene: TRBV5-1
abundance: NA
d_gene: NA
len: 14

CDR3aa: CATRTNGLAGAYEQYF
CDR3nt: TGTGCCACCCGGACGAATGGACTAGCGGGAGCCTACGAGCAGTACTTC
j_gene: TRBJ2-7
v_gene: TRBV10-3
abundance: NA
d_gene: TRBD2
len: 16

CDR3aa: CASSIVEGSNQPQHF
CDR3nt: TGTGCCAGTAGTATCGTGGAGGGAAGCAATCAGCCCCAGCATTTT
j_gene: TRBJ1-5
v_gene: TRBV19
abundance: many
d_gene: NA
len: 15

CDR3aa: CSARWRIDSNQPQHF
CDR3nt: TGCAGTGCTAGATGGCGTATTGATAGCAATCAGCCCCAGCATTTT
j_gene: TRBJ1-5
v_gene: TRBV20-1
abundance: many
d_gene: NA
len: 15

CDR3aa: CASSLEGGGRTEAFF
CDR3nt: TGCGCCAGCAGCTTGGAGGGCGGGGGCCGGACTGAAGCTTTCTTT
j_gene: TRBJ1-1
v_gene: TRBV5-1
abundance: many
d_gene: NA
len: 15

CDR3aa: CASSLGGLNTEAFF
CDR3nt: TGCGCCAGCAGCTTGGGGGGACTGAACACTGAAGCTTTCTTT
j_gene: TRBJ1-1
v_gene: TRBV5-1
abundance: many
d_gene: NA
len: 14